These T cell receptor beta chains were read from a single sample in a study of cytomegalovirus exposure and HLA in healthy donors. TCRdb keeps only in-frame clones here, not all; method: immunoSEQ multiplex PCR. The repertoire holds a few hundred thousand clones, with 80% to 95% as singletons. The sequenced sample was PBMCs. Every receptor here comes from a girl aged 2 to 10 in good health and CMV-seronegative. The CDR3 runs from the conserved cysteine through the conserved F or W. D genes are given only for firm matches. Clone size is shown for a subset of rows, as once, few, many or a class of expanded clone.

D gene,V gene,clone size,J gene,CDR3 length,CDR3 protein,CDR3 DNA
.,TRBV27,.,TRBJ2-7,14,CASSSSLRRYEQYF,TGTGCCAGCAGTTCCTCCCTCAGGCGCTACGAGCAGTACTTC
TRBD1,TRBV9,.,TRBJ1-1,14,CASSVGTGFTEAFF,TGTGCCAGCAGCGTAGGGACAGGGTTCACTGAAGCTTTCTTT
TRBD2,TRBV18,.,TRBJ2-1,14,CASSLQRERNEQFF,TGTGCCAGCTCACTACAGCGGGAGAGAAATGAGCAGTTCTTC
.,TRBV6-5,.,TRBJ2-2,12,CASSYGAGELFF,TGTGCCAGCAGTTACGGGGCTGGGGAGCTGTTTTTT
.,TRBV14,.,TRBJ1-2,15,CASSQGSGGGYGYTF,TGTGCCAGCAGCCAAGGAAGCGGTGGCGGCTATGGCTACACCTTC
.,TRBV4-1,.,TRBJ2-7,17,CASSHQTGQGSSYEQYF,TGCGCCAGCAGCCACCAAACCGGGCAGGGCAGTTCCTACGAGCAGTACTTC
TRBD1,TRBV19,.,TRBJ2-7,15,CASSRDRGASYEQYF,TGTGCCAGTAGTAGGGACAGGGGCGCCTCCTACGAGCAGTACTTC
TRBD2,TRBV5-1,.,TRBJ2-5,16,CASSGGLAHTKETQYF,TGCGCCAGCAGCGGCGGACTAGCGCACACCAAAGAGACCCAGTACTTC
TRBD2,TRBV19,.,TRBJ2-3,18,CASSIDSMGLAGTDTQYF,TGTGCCAGTAGTATAGATTCTATGGGACTAGCGGGGACAGATACGCAGTATTTT
.,TRBV15,.,TRBJ2-4,15,CATSRTGLAKNIQYF,TGTGCCACCAGCAGAACAGGGCTAGCCAAAAACATTCAGTACTTC
.,TRBV6-5,.,TRBJ2-5,13,CASSDGVQETQYF,TGTGCCAGCAGTGATGGAGTACAAGAGACCCAGTACTTC
TRBD2,TRBV6-5,.,TRBJ2-7,15,CASIKLAGGQYEQYF,TGTGCCAGCATTAAACTAGCGGGAGGCCAGTACGAGCAGTACTTC
TRBD2,TRBV4-2,.,TRBJ2-1,17,CASSQAGSGLAGGEQFF,TGTGCCAGCAGCCAAGCCGGTTCGGGACTAGCGGGAGGTGAGCAGTTCTTC
TRBD1,TRBV10-1,.,TRBJ2-1,14,CASSNGQVLTEQFF,TGCGCCAGCAGTAACGGACAGGTCTTGACTGAGCAGTTCTTC
.,TRBV10-3,.,TRBJ1-6,13,CAIRDSGNSPLHF,TGTGCCATAAGAGACAGTGGAAATTCACCCCTCCACTTT
TRBD1,TRBV19,.,TRBJ1-5,13,CASSSTGDQPQHF,TGTGCCAGTAGTTCAACAGGGGATCAGCCCCAGCATTTT
.,TRBV18,.,TRBJ1-4,16,CASSPQSAQRGEKLFF,TGTGCCAGCTCACCACAGTCCGCCCAACGGGGTGAAAAACTGTTTTTT
.,TRBV30,.,TRBJ2-7,14,CACPRGDSSPEQYF,TGTGCCTGCCCCAGGGGGGACTCCAGCCCCGAGCAGTACTTC
.,TRBV7-2,.,TRBJ2-3,15,CASTPEGSTADTQYF,TGTGCCAGCACCCCCGAAGGGAGTACAGCAGATACGCAGTATTTT
TRBD1,TRBV2,.,TRBJ2-2,15,CASSEMDRGGGELFF,TGTGCCAGCAGTGAGATGGACAGGGGAGGCGGGGAGCTGTTTTTT
TRBD2,TRBV5-4,.,TRBJ2-1,18,CASSLEGGGLFSYNEQFF,TGTGCCAGCAGCTTGGAGGGTGGGGGACTATTCTCCTACAATGAGCAGTTCTTC
.,TRBV4-2,.,TRBJ1-4,17,CASSHTRAAKLNEKLFF,TGTGCCAGCAGCCACACTAGGGCGGCAAAGCTTAATGAAAAACTGTTTTTT
TRBD1,TRBV28,once,TRBJ1-6,14,CASSLRQGYSPLHF,TGTGCCAGCAGTCTAAGACAGGGGTATTCACCCCTCCACTTT
TRBD1,TRBV18,.,TRBJ1-2,15,CASSLGTGVLYGYTF,TGTGCCAGCTCACTAGGGACAGGCGTCCTCTATGGCTACACCTTC
TRBD1,TRBV2,.,TRBJ2-5,14,CASGGTGGPETQYF,TGTGCCAGCGGAGGAACAGGGGGCCCAGAGACCCAGTACTTC
.,TRBV6-1,.,TRBJ1-5,13,CAASTGEGQPQHF,TGTGCCGCCTCGACCGGGGAGGGGCAGCCCCAGCATTTT
TRBD2,TRBV10-2,once,TRBJ2-2,15,CASSVAGGGTGELFF,TGCGCCAGCAGTGTCGCGGGAGGCGGCACCGGGGAGCTGTTTTTT
.,TRBV9,.,TRBJ2-7,14,CASSVGGLSYEQYF,TGTGCCAGCAGCGTAGGAGGTCTCTCCTACGAGCAGTACTTC
TRBD2,TRBV2,.,TRBJ2-1,14,CASSLLAGDNEQFF,TGTGCCAGCAGCTTACTAGCGGGAGATAATGAGCAGTTCTTC
TRBD2,TRBV5-1,few,TRBJ2-7,13,CASSGRGGNEQYF,TGCGCCAGCAGCGGGCGGGGGGGCAACGAGCAGTACTTC
.,TRBV7-2,once,TRBJ2-1,12,CASSPQFSEQFF,TGTGCCAGCAGCCCGCAGTTTTCTGAGCAGTTCTTC
TRBD2,TRBV6-6,.,TRBJ2-1,15,CASSWASGGRNEQFF,TGTGCCAGCAGTTGGGCTAGCGGGGGGCGCAATGAGCAGTTCTTC
TRBD2,TRBV12-5,once,TRBJ2-1,14,CASGGVREGNEQFF,TGTGCTAGCGGAGGTGTGCGGGAGGGAAATGAGCAGTTCTTC
TRBD1,TRBV27,.,TRBJ1-4,14,CASRTGTANEKLFF,TGTGCCAGCAGAACAGGGACAGCTAATGAAAAACTGTTTTTT
.,TRBV6-5,.,TRBJ2-4,15,CASSPRVSAKNIQYF,TGTGCCAGCAGCCCCAGGGTATCAGCCAAAAACATTCAGTACTTC
TRBD1,TRBV29-1,.,TRBJ2-1,12,CSVGDRGNEQFF,TGCAGCGTGGGGGACAGGGGGAATGAGCAGTTCTTC
TRBD2,TRBV13,.,TRBJ2-7,15,CASSVLAGGEYEQYF,TGTGCCAGCAGCGTACTAGCGGGGGGCGAGTACGAGCAGTATTTC
TRBD2,TRBV30,.,TRBJ2-1,17,CAWSSSRTSGNYNEQFF,TGTGCCTGGAGTTCATCCCGGACTAGCGGGAATTACAATGAGCAGTTCTTC
.,TRBV7-9,once,TRBJ2-3,16,CSSSLFTGTSTDTQYF,TGTTCCAGCAGCTTATTCACCGGGACAAGCACAGATACGCAGTATTTT
.,TRBV6-5,.,TRBJ2-5,13,CASSSLSQETQYF,TGTGCCAGCAGTTCCCTTAGCCAAGAGACCCAGTACTTC
TRBD1,TRBV6-5,.,TRBJ2-1,14,CASSPPLGQGRPFF,TGTGCCAGCAGTCCGCCCCTCGGACAGGGGAGGCCGTTCTTC
TRBD1,TRBV6-5,.,TRBJ1-2,13,CASSYRTGGGYTF,TGTGCCAGCAGCTATAGGACAGGGGGCGGCTACACCTTC
.,TRBV19,.,TRBJ2-1,16,CASSIAPGESYNEQFF,TGTGCCAGTAGTATAGCCCCAGGGGAGTCCTACAATGAGCAGTTCTTC
TRBD1,TRBV7-9,.,TRBJ1-1,14,CASSWGQGYTEAFF,TGTGCCAGCAGCTGGGGACAGGGGTACACTGAAGCTTTCTTT
TRBD1,TRBV2,.,TRBJ2-3,15,CASRVDRGSTDTQYF,TGTGCCAGCAGGGTGGACAGGGGATCCACAGATACGCAGTATTTT